What follows are 12 T cell receptor beta chains derived from one specimen sequenced in a study of cytomegalovirus exposure and HLA in healthy donors. Primers included in the PCR were 60 Vbeta and 13 Jbeta primers. Produced via immunoSEQ multiplex PCR; TCRdb's table is partial and in-frame only. The sample contains around 220,000 clones, roughly 75% of which appear only once. Sequenced input: PBMCs. The receptors here all came from a woman aged 25 to 45 in good health and CMV-seronegative.

This clone was counted a single time. The CDR3: CASSLFSETYEQYF. DNA for the CDR3: TGCGCCAGCAGCTTGTTTTCTGAGACCTACGAGCAGTACTTC. This sequence joins TRBV5-1 and TRBJ2-7, with D hard to call. Germline CDR1 SGHRS, CDR2 YFSETQ. The V end was cut by 1 base, the J end by 2 bases, with 10 bases between. The CDR3 has 14 residues.

V usage is TRBV27 and J usage is TRBJ2-3; 8 bases align to TRBD2. V shed 0 bases and J 2 bases; nucleotides not matched to a gene: 7. The CDR3 extends over 17 amino acids. CDR1 is MNHEY and CDR2 is SMNVEV in the germline V gene (reference sequence). CDR3 coding DNA: TGTGCCAGCAGTTTATCGATAGTAGCGGGGTCCACAGATACGCAGTATTTT. Its translation: CASSLSIVAGSTDTQYF.

In the case of this clone: Distinct nucleotide sequences in the sample also encode this CDR3. The V call is TRBV5-1, the J call TRBJ1-1, with D possibly matching TRBD1 (5 bases). The CDR3 is made up of 15 amino acids. Germline values: CDR1 SGHRS, CDR2 YFSETQ. With 6 bases removed from V and 0 bases from J, the gap between germline ends came to 15 bases. The CDR3 reads CASTPRGGVNTEAFF. In DNA, the CDR3 is TGCGCCAGCACGCCCCGGGGGGGGGTGAACACTGAAGCTTTCTTT.

The chain is built from TRBV6-5 and TRBJ2-7; D is unresolved. Per germline, CDR1 MNHEY and CDR2 SVGAGI. V lost 4 bases and J lost 0, with 4 bases in between. The CDR3 totals 12 residues. The CDR3 DNA is TGTGCCAGCAGTTCGAGCTCCTACGAGCAGTACTTC. Translated, it gives CASSSSSYEQYF.

This clone has only a few counts. The V call is TRBV5-4, the J call TRBJ1-4; D may be TRBD1 (6 bases). CDR3 size: 15 residues. Deletions cut 4 bases from V and 4 bases from J, with 14 bases between. Germline-derived CDR1 and CDR2 are SGHNT and YYREEE (reference sequence). CDR3 nucleotides: TGTGCCAGCAGCCTAGGACAGACGCTTAATGAAAAACTGTTTTTT. As protein: CASSLGQTLNEKLFF.

The chain carries TRBV30 and TRBJ2-3, with D perhaps TRBD2 (7 bases). CDR3 length: 15 amino acids. Looked up from germline, CDR1 is GTSNPN and CDR2 is SVGIG (reference sequence). Trimming shortened V by 2 bases and J by 4 bases, and 16 bases separated the two germline ends. The CDR3 nucleotides read TGTGCCTGGAGTATGGGTGGGGGGGCTCCAGATACGCAGTATTTT. Translation gives CAWSMGGGAPDTQYF.

The V call is TRBV11-3, the J call TRBJ1-5, with no clear D. The CDR3 is made up of 16 amino acids. Trimming took off 2 bases at V and 2 bases at J, with 13 bases between the two ends. The germline gives CDR1 SGHNT, CDR2 YENEEA. DNA of the CDR3: TGTGCCAGCAGCTTAAGAGGTCTGGCCGGCAATCAGCCCCAGCATTTT. This translates into CASSLRGLAGNQPQHF.

In its sample, this clone was seen once. The rearrangement links TRBV6-6 to TRBJ2-3, with TRBD2 matching 9 bases. V lost 0 bases, J lost 5 bases, and 0 bases stayed unmatched. The germline V gene encodes CDR1 MNHNY and CDR2 SVGAGI (reference sequence). This CDR3 is built from 14 residues. This chain's CDR3 is CASSYSLAGDTQYF. The CDR3 nucleotides are TGTGCCAGCAGTTACTCACTAGCGGGAGATACGCAGTATTTT.

The chain joins TRBV30 to TRBJ1-6; 8 bases match TRBD1. V lost 2 bases, J lost 7 bases, and 10 bases stayed unmatched. The CDR3 covers 16 residues. Germline CDR1 is GTSNPN and CDR2 is SVGIG (reference sequence). The CDR3 coding sequence is TGTGCCTGGAGTCAACCGGACAGGGTTGGAAATTCACCCCTCCACTTT. Its translation: CAWSQPDRVGNSPLHF.

V gene TRBV20-1 combines with J gene TRBJ2-5; tentative D call: TRBD2 (6 bases). CDR1 is DFQATT, CDR2 SNEGSKA, per germline (reference sequence). Trimming shortened V by 6 bases and J by 5 bases, and 10 bases separated the two germline ends. The CDR3 contains 11 residues. The CDR3 DNA reads as TGCAGTGCAAAGGGGAGGGAGACCCAGTACTTC. Translation: CSAKGRETQYF.

This clone was seen more than once but under ten times. V is TRBV19 and J is TRBJ2-5; D is perhaps TRBD2 (6 bases). V was shortened by 4 bases and J by 5 bases, with 11 bases between the two germline ends. Germline loops: CDR1 LNHDA, CDR2 SQIVND (reference sequence). CDR3 size: 13 residues. CDR3 region: CASSTGGVETQYF. Here the CDR3 DNA reads TGTGCCAGTAGTACAGGAGGGGTGGAGACCCAGTACTTC. The whole variable domain, filled in from reference TRBV19 and TRBJ2-5, reads DGGITQSPKYLFRKEGQNVTLSCEQNLNHDAMYWYRQDPGQGLRLIYYSQIVNDFQKGDIAEGYSVSREKKESFPLTVTSAQKNPTAFYLCASSTGGVETQYFGPGTRLLVL.

This clone was detected only once. Additional DNA sequences in this sample encode the identical CDR3. The chain carries TRBV6-5 and TRBJ2-5; the D gene is possibly TRBD2 (6 bases). V was cut by 4 bases and J by 4 bases, with 16 bases left in between. The germline CDR1 and CDR2 sequences are MNHEY and SVGAGI. This CDR3 is built from 15 residues. In DNA, the CDR3 is TGTGCCAGCAGTTTATTCCGGGGGACGGGAGAGACCCAGTACTTC. Residues: CASSLFRGTGETQYF.